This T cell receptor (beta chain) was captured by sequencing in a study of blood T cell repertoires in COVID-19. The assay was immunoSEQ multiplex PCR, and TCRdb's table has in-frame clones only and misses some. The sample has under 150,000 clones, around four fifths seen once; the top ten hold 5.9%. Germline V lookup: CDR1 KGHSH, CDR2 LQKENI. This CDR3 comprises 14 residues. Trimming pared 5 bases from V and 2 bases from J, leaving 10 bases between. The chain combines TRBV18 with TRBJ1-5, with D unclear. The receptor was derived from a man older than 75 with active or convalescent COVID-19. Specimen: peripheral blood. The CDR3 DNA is TGTGCCAGCTCAGTGTCGGGTGGCAATCAGCCCCAGCATTTT. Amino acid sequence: CASSVSGGNQPQHF.